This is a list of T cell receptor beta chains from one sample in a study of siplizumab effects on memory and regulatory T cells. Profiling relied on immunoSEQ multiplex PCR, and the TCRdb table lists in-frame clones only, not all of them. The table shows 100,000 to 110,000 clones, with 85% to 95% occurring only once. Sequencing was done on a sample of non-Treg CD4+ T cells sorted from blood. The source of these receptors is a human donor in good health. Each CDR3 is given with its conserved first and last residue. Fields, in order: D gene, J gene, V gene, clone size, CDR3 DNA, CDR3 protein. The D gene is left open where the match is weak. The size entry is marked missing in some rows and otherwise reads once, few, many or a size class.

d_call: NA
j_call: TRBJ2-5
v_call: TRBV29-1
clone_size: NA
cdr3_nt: TGCAGCTACACCGGGGTAGCTCAAGAGACCCAGTACTTC
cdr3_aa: CSYTGVAQETQYF

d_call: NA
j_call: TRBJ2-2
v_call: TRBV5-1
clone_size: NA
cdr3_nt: TGCGCCAGCAGCTTGGCCGGAGGGCGTGGCGGGGAGCTGTTTTTT
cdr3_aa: CASSLAGGRGGELFF

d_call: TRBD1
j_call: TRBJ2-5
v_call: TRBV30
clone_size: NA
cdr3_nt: TGTGCCTGGAGTGTAATGAAACAGGGGGGGACCCAGTACTTC
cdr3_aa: CAWSVMKQGGTQYF

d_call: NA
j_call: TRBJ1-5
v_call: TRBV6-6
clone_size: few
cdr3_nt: TGTGCCAGCAGTTACCTCGCGGCTTCGGATCAGCCCCAGCATTTT
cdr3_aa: CASSYLAASDQPQHF

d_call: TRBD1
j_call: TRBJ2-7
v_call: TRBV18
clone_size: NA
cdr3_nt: TGTGCCAGCTCACCAAGTGGACAGGACTACGAGCAGTACTTC
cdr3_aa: CASSPSGQDYEQYF

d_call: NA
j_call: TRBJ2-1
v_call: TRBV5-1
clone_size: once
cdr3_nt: TGCGCCAGCAGCTTGGATGGGATAGCGGCCCTCCTTTACAATGAGCAGTTCTTC
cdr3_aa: CASSLDGIAALLYNEQFF

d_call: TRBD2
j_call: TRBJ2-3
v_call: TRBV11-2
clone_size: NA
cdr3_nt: TGTGCCAGCAGCCCTACTAGCGTCCGCACAGATACGCAGTATTTT
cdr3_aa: CASSPTSVRTDTQYF

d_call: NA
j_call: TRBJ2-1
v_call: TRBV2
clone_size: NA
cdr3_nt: TGTGCCAGCAGGGGGGCGGGCCCCAAGCAGTTCTTC
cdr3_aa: CASRGAGPKQFF

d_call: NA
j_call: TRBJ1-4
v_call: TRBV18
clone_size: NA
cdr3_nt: TGTGCCAGCTCACCACCGGGGGGGACTAATGAAAAACTGTTTTTT
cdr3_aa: CASSPPGGTNEKLFF

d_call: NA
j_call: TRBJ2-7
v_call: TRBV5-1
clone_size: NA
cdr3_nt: TGCGCCAGCAGCACGCGGACTGGAGACTACGAGCAGTACTTC
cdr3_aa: CASSTRTGDYEQYF